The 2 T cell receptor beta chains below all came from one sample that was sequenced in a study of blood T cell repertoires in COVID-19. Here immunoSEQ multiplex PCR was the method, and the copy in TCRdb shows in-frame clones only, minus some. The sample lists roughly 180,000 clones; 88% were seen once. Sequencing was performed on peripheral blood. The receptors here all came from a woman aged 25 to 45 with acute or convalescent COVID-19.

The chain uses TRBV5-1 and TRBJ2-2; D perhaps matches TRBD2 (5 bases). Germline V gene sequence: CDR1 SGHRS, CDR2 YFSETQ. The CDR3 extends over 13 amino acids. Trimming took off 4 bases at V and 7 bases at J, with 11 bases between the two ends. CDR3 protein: CASSPASRGELFF. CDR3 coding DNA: TGCGCCAGCAGCCCGGCTAGCCGCGGGGAGCTGTTTTTT. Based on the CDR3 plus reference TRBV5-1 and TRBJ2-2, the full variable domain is KAGVTQTPRYLIKTRGQQVTLSCSPISGHRSVSWYQQTPGQGLQFLFEYFSETQRNKGNFPGRFSGRQFSNSRSEMNVSTLELGDSALYLCASSPASRGELFFGEGSRLTVL.

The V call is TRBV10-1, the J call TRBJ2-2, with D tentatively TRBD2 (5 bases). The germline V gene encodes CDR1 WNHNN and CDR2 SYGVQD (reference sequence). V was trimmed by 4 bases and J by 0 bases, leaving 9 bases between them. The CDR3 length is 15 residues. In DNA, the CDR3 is TGCGCCAGCAGTGGTCCGGGAACGAACACCGGGGAGCTGTTTTTT. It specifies CASSGPGTNTGELFF.